The clone carrying this TCR beta chain was counted many times. iRepertoire HTBI primers and Arm-PCR of CDR3 regions built TCR beta libraries. TCRdb reanalysed the multiplex PCR reads using MiXCR and keeps one entry per CDR3 protein. The sample holds around 420,000 distinct CDR3 sequences, roughly a sixth seen once. V was shortened by 4 bases and J by 5 bases, with 13 bases between the two germline ends. The CDR3 sequence is 14 residues long. In germline, CDR1 is WNHNN, CDR2 SYGVQD (reference sequence). The data were taken from a study of regulatory T cells in long-lasting Graves disease. The time point denotes: newly diagnosed GD, antithyroid drugs for less than 3 months. From RNA extracted from PBMCs, the TCR library was made.

This specimen consisted of peripheral blood mononuclear cells (PBMCs), obtained at new diagnosis, from a patient treated with antithyroid drugs. The chain couples TRBV10-1 to TRBJ2-3; no definite D call. The receptor was derived from a female donor with Graves disease. The CDR3 sequence is CASSVRQPLDTQYF. As DNA, the CDR3 is TGCGCCAGCAGTGTTCGGCAGCCTCTAGATACGCAGTATTTT.